Following are 25 T cell receptor beta chains from one sample sequenced in a study of T cells in Graves' hyperthyroidism and ophthalmopathy. Using RNA transcripts as the source, TCR beta CDR3 regions were amplified. The TCR CDR3 first-round RT-PCR relied on the HTBI primer set. TCRdb itself ran the multiplex PCR reads through MiXCR, one entry per CDR3 protein. The table records hundreds of thousands of distinct CDR3 sequences, roughly 14% of them present only once. Source material: blood. The receptor set was obtained from a middle-aged woman with Graves' ophthalmopathy.

This clonotype came up many times. J is TRBJ2-7 and V is TRBV7-8, with 7 positions matching TRBD2. The CDR3 consists of 15 residues. The V gene's germline CDR1 is SGHVS and CDR2 FQNEAQ. V was pared by 5 bases and J by 0 bases, with 7 bases of the junction left unmatched. CDR3 amino acids: CASSEAGLYSYEQYF. For the CDR3, the DNA is TGTGCCAGCAGCGAAGCGGGACTGTACTCCTACGAGCAGTACTTC.

The sample holds many counts of this clonotype. The chain links TRBV19 to TRBJ1-1; tentative D call: TRBD1 (5 bases). This CDR3 contains 12 residues. Per the germline V gene, CDR1 is LNHDA and CDR2 is SQIVND (reference sequence). The V gene lost 4 bases and the J gene lost 4 bases, with 7 bases spanning the gap. The CDR3 nucleotides are TGTGCCAGTAGTACGGGACGCACTGAAGCTTTCTTT. It yields the protein CASSTGRTEAFF. Filled out from reference TRBV19 and TRBJ1-1, the complete variable domain reads DGGITQSPKYLFRKEGQNVTLSCEQNLNHDAMYWYRQDPGQGLRLIYYSQIVNDFQKGDIAEGYSVSREKKESFPLTVTSAQKNPTAFYLCASSTGRTEAFFGQGTRLTVV.

Of note for this clonotype: A much larger clone is a single base away; this may be a read error. The CDR3 reads CASSMSAGMIFGSGNTIYF. The CDR3 DNA sequence: TGTGCCAGTAGTATGAGTGCAGGGATGATTTTCGGCTCTGGAAACACCATATATTTT. J is TRBJ1-3 and V is TRBV19; perhaps TRBD1 as D (5 bases). Trimming took 3 bases from V and 0 from J, leaving 21 bases between them. CDR1 and CDR2 from the germline V gene are LNHDA and SQIVND (reference sequence). The CDR3 is made up of 19 amino acids. Variable domain in full (rest from reference TRBV19 and TRBJ1-3): DGGITQSPKYLFRKEGQNVTLSCEQNLNHDAMYWYRQDPGQGLRLIYYSQIVNDFQKGDIAEGYSVSREKKESFPLTVTSAQKNPTAFYLCASSMSAGMIFGSGNTIYFGEGSWLTVV.

This clonotype appeared many times. V and J are TRBV30 and TRBJ2-7; perhaps TRBD1 as D (5 bases). V was clipped by 4 bases and J by 2 bases, with 21 bases between them. From germline, CDR1 is GTSNPN and CDR2 SVGIG (reference sequence). The CDR3 runs 16 residues. The CDR3 sequence: CAWTHTPREVAYEQYF. The CDR3 nucleotides are TGTGCCTGGACCCACACCCCCAGGGAAGTCGCCTACGAGCAGTACTTC.

V and J are TRBV19 and TRBJ2-7; D may be TRBD1 (6 bases). The CDR3 contains 14 residues. The germline V gene encodes CDR1 LNHDA and CDR2 SQIVND (reference sequence). The germline V and J ends were trimmed by 8 bases and 1 base, with 15 bases remaining between them. CDR3 bases: TGTGCCAGTGCCACAGGGTCTACTTCCTACGAGCAGTACTTC. Its translation: CASATGSTSYEQYF. The entire variable domain, with the rest obtained from reference TRBV19 and TRBJ2-7, is as follows: DGGITQSPKYLFRKEGQNVTLSCEQNLNHDAMYWYRQDPGQGLRLIYYSQIVNDFQKGDIAEGYSVSREKKESFPLTVTSAQKNPTAFYLCASATGSTSYEQYFGPGTRLTVT.

The rearrangement uses TRBV28 and TRBJ2-7; tentatively, D is TRBD2 (5 bases). This CDR3 is built from 14 residues. From germline, CDR1 is MDHEN and CDR2 SYDVKM. Trimming removed 6 bases at V and 2 bases at J, with 14 bases between. In nucleotides, the CDR3 is TGTGCCAGCAGACTGGGCAGAGGGACCTACGAGCAGTACTTC. The encoded protein is CASRLGRGTYEQYF.

The table lists this clonotype with many counts. The V and J genes are TRBV6-5 and TRBJ1-2; D gene unclear. In germline, CDR1 is MNHEY, CDR2 SVGAGI. V was cut by 0 bases and J by 1 base, with 9 bases left in between. This CDR3 contains 15 residues. CDR3 DNA: TGTGCCAGCAGTTACTCCCGCACAGATAACTATGGCTACACCTTC. This codes for CASSYSRTDNYGYTF.

The rearrangement joins TRBV6-5 to TRBJ2-7; TRBD2 matches 13 bases. This CDR3 comprises 16 residues. V gave up 6 bases and J gave up 4 bases; unmatched junction bases: 9. Germline V CDR1 and CDR2: MNHEY, SVGAGI. Here the CDR3 reads CASSLAPGLAGYEQYF. The CDR3 bases are TGTGCCAGCAGCTTAGCACCGGGACTAGCGGGATACGAGCAGTACTTC.

The chain uses TRBV6-1 and TRBJ1-1; TRBD1 is a possible D gene (5 bases). Germline V gene data show CDR1 as MNHNS and CDR2 as SASEGT. The CDR3 covers 15 residues. The V end was cut by 7 bases, the J end by 0 bases, with 15 bases between. The CDR3 sequence: CASIVGLGVNTEAFF. CDR3 in DNA: TGTGCCAGCATCGTCGGGTTGGGGGTGAACACTGAAGCTTTCTTT.

This clonotype was seen repeatedly, ten times or more. The V call is TRBV27, the J call TRBJ1-5; D may be TRBD1 (6 bases). V was trimmed by 6 bases and J by 7 bases, leaving 16 bases between them. CDR1 is MNHEY and CDR2 is SMNVEV in the germline V gene (reference sequence). The CDR3 contains 14 residues. The CDR3: CASRGPGGPQPQHF. The DNA of the CDR3 is TGTGCCAGCAGGGGACCGGGGGGGCCACAGCCCCAGCATTTT.

This clonotype has a count of ten or more. The chain couples TRBV9 to TRBJ1-3, with D tentatively TRBD1 (6 bases). This CDR3 is built from 16 residues. Germline V gene sequence: CDR1 SGDLS, CDR2 YYNGEE. Trimming took 3 bases from V and 4 from J, leaving 17 bases between them. DNA for the CDR3: TGTGCCAGCAGCGCTCTCGGGGGCTCGGAGGGAAACACCATATATTTT. It codes for CASSALGGSEGNTIYF.

This clonotype appeared a few times. The chain recombines TRBV5-5 with TRBJ2-2; 7 nucleotides line up with TRBD2. CDR1 and CDR2 from the germline V gene are SGHKS and YYEKEE (reference sequence). CDR3 length: 15 amino acids. V shed 5 bases, J shed 4 bases, and the junction held 8 bases outside the gene matches. CDR3 bases: TGTGCCAGCAGTCATGCGGGAGTTCTCACCGGGGAGCTGTTTTTT. Amino acid sequence: CASSHAGVLTGELFF.

This clonotype was detected ten times or more. The V gene is TRBV12-3 or TRBV12-4, the J gene TRBJ1-1; 7 nucleotides agree with TRBD1. The CDR3 is made up of 14 amino acids. V was pared by 5 bases and J by 11 bases, with 14 bases of the junction left unmatched. CDR3: CASSQTGNRGRAFF. In DNA form, the CDR3 reads TGTGCCAGCAGTCAGACAGGGAATCGAGGTCGGGCTTTCTTT.

The chain joins TRBV3-1 to TRBJ2-7, with 10 bases aligning to TRBD2. With V trimmed by 2 bases and J by 11 bases, 9 bases remained unmatched. The germline gives CDR1 LGHDT, CDR2 YNNKEL (reference sequence). CDR3 length: 14 residues. The CDR3 DNA reads as TGTGCCAGCAGCCAATTCCTAGCGGGAGAAATGAAGTACTTC. This sequence encodes CASSQFLAGEMKYF.

This clonotype appeared many times. The V and J genes are TRBV15 and TRBJ2-6; 8 nucleotides line up with TRBD1. CDR1 LNHNV and CDR2 YYDKDF come from the germline V gene (reference sequence). The CDR3 length is 15 residues. V dropped 7 bases and J dropped 4; count of bases not matched to a gene: 6. The CDR3 spells CATNIQGAGANVLTF. The CDR3 coding sequence is TGTGCCACCAATATCCAGGGGGCGGGGGCCAACGTCCTGACTTTC.

The chain uses TRBV3-1 and TRBJ2-1; a weak D match, TRBD1 (5 bases). V was trimmed by 4 bases and J by 7 bases, leaving 17 bases between them. This CDR3 is 15 amino acids long. Germline V gene sequence: CDR1 LGHDT, CDR2 YNNKEL (reference sequence). The CDR3 protein is CASSPLGSRVNEQFF. In nucleotides, the CDR3 is TGTGCCAGCAGCCCCCTAGGTTCCAGGGTTAATGAGCAGTTCTTC.

The chain has TRBV5-6 and TRBJ2-7, with TRBD1 matching 11 bases. CDR3 length equals 15 residues. The germline V gene has CDR1 SGHDT and CDR2 YYEEEE. V trimming: 4 bases; J trimming: 7 bases; junction bases outside the gene matches: 10. The CDR3 is CASSRIGTGGGEQYF. CDR3 coding DNA: TGTGCCAGCAGCCGAATAGGGACAGGGGGAGGTGAGCAGTACTTC. The complete variable domain, with remaining parts taken from reference TRBV5-6 and TRBJ2-7, reads DAGVTQSPTHLIKTRGQQVTLRCSPKSGHDTVSWYQQALGQGPQFIFQYYEEEERQRGNFPDRFSGHQFPNYSSELNVNALLLGDSALYLCASSRIGTGGGEQYFGPGTRLTVT.

V and J are TRBV20-1 and TRBJ2-5; maybe TRBD2 (5 bases). Trimming pared 5 bases from V and 8 bases from J, leaving 21 bases between. Germline CDR1 and CDR2: DFQATT and SNEGSKA (reference sequence). This CDR3 contains 14 residues. CDR3 DNA sequence: TGCAGTGCTCCTCACCTAGCAACCGAGGGAACCCAGTACTTC. Translation: CSAPHLATEGTQYF.

This clonotype was detected many times. The chain uses TRBV30 and TRBJ2-7; 7 bases are a match to TRBD1. Germline V lookup: CDR1 GTSNPN, CDR2 SVGIG (reference sequence). Trimming cost V 2 bases and J 0 bases; bases outside gene matches: 4. CDR3 length: 14 amino acids. The CDR3 here is CAWSNRDSSYEQYF. The CDR3 bases are TGTGCCTGGAGTAATCGGGACAGCTCCTACGAGCAGTACTTC.

Many counts were recorded for this clonotype. V gene TRBV10-3 combines with J gene TRBJ2-7; D uncertain. The germline V gene encodes CDR1 ENHRY and CDR2 SYGVKD. Trimming cost V 7 bases and J 3 bases, with 10 bases left between them. The CDR3 consists of 12 residues. Here the CDR3 DNA reads TGTGCCATCATGGACGGCCGCTACGAGCAGTACTTC. Its protein product is CAIMDGRYEQYF.

The genes are TRBV20-1 and TRBJ2-2, with 9 bases lining up with TRBD1. Trimming removed 6 bases from V and 6 bases from J; junction bases left unmatched: 8. This CDR3 has 14 amino acids. The V gene's germline CDR1 is DFQATT and CDR2 SNEGSKA (reference sequence). Here the CDR3 DNA reads TGCAGTGCCGTCGGACAGGGGAGGTCCGGGGAGCTGTTTTTT. Protein product: CSAVGQGRSGELFF.

This clonotype was counted ten times or more. The chain joins TRBV2 to TRBJ2-7, with TRBD2 matching over 12 bases. The CDR3 consists of 16 residues. After removal of 5 bases from V and 3 bases from J, the junction contained 8 bases not matched to a gene. CDR1 is SNHLY, CDR2 FYNNEI, per germline. The CDR3 sequence: CASSRTSGIGSYEQYF. Here the CDR3 DNA reads TGTGCCAGCAGTCGGACTAGCGGGATCGGTAGCTACGAGCAGTACTTC.

This clonotype has at least ten counts. The chain combines TRBV27 with TRBJ2-7, with D perhaps TRBD1 (6 bases). Trimming pared 10 bases from V and 5 bases from J, leaving 15 bases between. This CDR3 is built from 12 residues. CDR1 is MNHEY, CDR2 SMNVEV, per germline (reference sequence). The CDR3: CATKNRANEQYF. DNA of the CDR3: TGTGCCACCAAAAACAGGGCCAACGAGCAGTACTTC.

The chain employs TRBV27 and TRBJ1-1; D gene unclear. Germline V gives CDR1 MNHEY, CDR2 SMNVEV (reference sequence). Trimming removed 2 bases at V and 2 bases at J, with 12 bases between. There are 15 residues in the CDR3. CDR3 amino acids: CASSLSFRANTEAFF. The CDR3 region has the DNA TGTGCCAGCAGTTTAAGTTTTCGGGCAAACACTGAAGCTTTCTTT.

This rearrangement joins TRBV18 to TRBJ1-1; D perhaps matches TRBD1 (6 bases). Germline V lookup: CDR1 KGHSH, CDR2 LQKENI. V shed 2 bases and J shed 3 bases, with 16 bases lying between them. The CDR3 extends over 16 amino acids. CDR3 sequence reads: CASSPWGAITDTEAFF. The CDR3 bases are TGTGCCAGCTCACCATGGGGGGCGATCACGGACACTGAAGCTTTCTTT.